Below, one T cell receptor beta chain is given with its context. Assay used: immunoSEQ multiplex PCR; TCRdb lists only in-frame clones, some missing. The data hold 150,000 or so clones, with about 91% observed a single time. The data were taken from a study of cytomegalovirus exposure and HLA in healthy donors. The V segment lost 3 bases and the J segment 8 bases; nucleotides outside the gene matches: 4. Germline lookup yields CDR1 MGHRA and CDR2 YSYEKL. The CDR3 runs to 15 residues. The rearrangement joins TRBV4-1 to TRBJ2-1; 13 bases align to TRBD2. The TCR was taken from a woman aged 18-29 years in good health and CMV-seropositive. The sequenced sample consisted of PBMCs. This chain's CDR3 is CASSHTSGGADEQFF. In nucleotides, the CDR3 is TGCGCCAGCAGCCATACTAGCGGGGGGGCCGATGAGCAGTTCTTC.